This is a list of T cell receptor beta chains from one sample in a study of shared clonotypes between healthy human individuals. Using immunoSEQ multiplex PCR, the repertoire was profiled, and TCRdb retains in-frame clones only, with some absent. The sample contains 950,000 to 1,100,000 clones, about 74% of which appear only once. Material for sequencing was memory CD4+ T cells sorted from blood. These receptors all come from a man aged 18 to 35 in good health. Both conserved end residues are part of each CDR3. A D gene is named only where the DNA matches it firmly. A clone size is listed for some rows: how often the clone was seen (once, few, many), or a class if it is expanded.

d_call: .
v_call: TRBV5-4
j_call: TRBJ2-3
clone_size: .
cdr3_nt: TGTGCCAGCAGCTTTGACCGTAACACAGATACGCAGTATTTT
cdr3_aa: CASSFDRNTDTQYF

d_call: .
v_call: TRBV30
j_call: TRBJ1-6
clone_size: .
cdr3_nt: TGTGCCTGGAGCCTGAATAATTCACCCCTCCACTTT
cdr3_aa: CAWSLNNSPLHF

d_call: .
v_call: TRBV7-2
j_call: TRBJ2-7
clone_size: .
cdr3_nt: TGTGCCAGCAGCTTCTCCCCACGGCGGGACCAATCCTACGAGCAGTACTTC
cdr3_aa: CASSFSPRRDQSYEQYF

d_call: .
v_call: TRBV11-3
j_call: TRBJ2-1
clone_size: .
cdr3_nt: TGTGCCAGCAGCTTCGGATCTGAGCAGTTCTTC
cdr3_aa: CASSFGSEQFF

d_call: .
v_call: TRBV29-1
j_call: TRBJ1-4
clone_size: .
cdr3_nt: TGCAGCGTCCGAGTCAATGAAAAACTGTTTTTT
cdr3_aa: CSVRVNEKLFF

d_call: TRBD2
v_call: TRBV19
j_call: TRBJ2-1
clone_size: .
cdr3_nt: TGTGCCAGTAGTATTAATAGCGGGAGGAGTGAGCAGTTCTTC
cdr3_aa: CASSINSGRSEQFF

d_call: .
v_call: TRBV7-9
j_call: TRBJ1-5
clone_size: .
cdr3_nt: TGTGCCAGCGGGCAGGGCCCTAATCAGCCCCAGCATTTT
cdr3_aa: CASGQGPNQPQHF

d_call: .
v_call: TRBV7-2
j_call: TRBJ2-1
clone_size: .
cdr3_nt: TGTGCCAGCAGCTTAGAGAGCGGAGTTTTCCCCTACAATGAGCAGTTCTTC
cdr3_aa: CASSLESGVFPYNEQFF

d_call: .
v_call: TRBV2
j_call: TRBJ2-1
clone_size: .
cdr3_nt: TGTGCCTCCGGGGTAGCGGAGTACAATGAGCAGTTCTTC
cdr3_aa: CASGVAEYNEQFF

d_call: TRBD2
v_call: TRBV29-1
j_call: TRBJ2-7
clone_size: .
cdr3_nt: TGCAGCGTTGAAGGACTAGCGGGGAGTCTTTTTGGGGACGAGCAGTACTTC
cdr3_aa: CSVEGLAGSLFGDEQYF

d_call: TRBD1
v_call: TRBV11-1
j_call: TRBJ2-3
clone_size: .
cdr3_nt: TGTGCCAGCAGCGGCACAGGGGCCGCTAGCACAGATACGCAGTATTTT
cdr3_aa: CASSGTGAASTDTQYF

d_call: .
v_call: TRBV14
j_call: TRBJ2-1
clone_size: few
cdr3_nt: TGTGCCAGCAGCCCCCTGATTAGCGTGCAGAGCTCCTACAATGAGCAGTTCTTC
cdr3_aa: CASSPLISVQSSYNEQFF

d_call: .
v_call: TRBV5-1
j_call: TRBJ2-7
clone_size: .
cdr3_nt: TGCGCCAGCAGTCATGGGACGGGATCCTACGAGCAGTACTTC
cdr3_aa: CASSHGTGSYEQYF

d_call: TRBD2
v_call: TRBV18
j_call: TRBJ2-7
clone_size: .
cdr3_nt: TGTGCCAGCTCACCACCGTCTAGCGGGAGTGTCGCCTACGAGCAGTACTTC
cdr3_aa: CASSPPSSGSVAYEQYF

d_call: TRBD2
v_call: TRBV7-2
j_call: TRBJ2-1
clone_size: .
cdr3_nt: TGTGCCAGCAGCTTAGGGGGAGGGAAAAATGAGCAGTTCTTC
cdr3_aa: CASSLGGGKNEQFF

d_call: TRBD1
v_call: TRBV7-2
j_call: TRBJ2-7
clone_size: .
cdr3_nt: TGTGCCAGCAGCCTCCGACAGGGGACGGCGAACGAGCAGTACTTC
cdr3_aa: CASSLRQGTANEQYF

d_call: .
v_call: TRBV2
j_call: TRBJ1-2
clone_size: .
cdr3_nt: TGTGCCAGCAGTGAAGCATCCGGGGACTATGGCTACACCTTC
cdr3_aa: CASSEASGDYGYTF

d_call: .
v_call: TRBV2
j_call: TRBJ2-2
clone_size: .
cdr3_nt: TGTGCCAGCAGTGAACAGGGGACCGGGGAGCTGTTTTTT
cdr3_aa: CASSEQGTGELFF

d_call: .
v_call: TRBV6-6
j_call: TRBJ1-2
clone_size: .
cdr3_nt: TGTGCCAGCAGTCTCGTAGCCCCTGGCTATGGCTACACCTTC
cdr3_aa: CASSLVAPGYGYTF

d_call: TRBD2
v_call: TRBV7-2
j_call: TRBJ2-7
clone_size: .
cdr3_nt: TGTGCCAGCAGCTTAGCAAGGACTAGCGGAGCCCCCTACGAGCAGTACTTC
cdr3_aa: CASSLARTSGAPYEQYF

d_call: TRBD1
v_call: TRBV6-1
j_call: TRBJ1-6
clone_size: .
cdr3_nt: TGTGCCAGCAGTGCAGGACAGGGAGTCAATTCACCCCTCCACTTT
cdr3_aa: CASSAGQGVNSPLHF

d_call: TRBD1
v_call: TRBV28
j_call: TRBJ2-3
clone_size: .
cdr3_nt: TGTGCCAGCCGAGGACCCGGGGGGACAGGGGGCGGGAAAGATACGCAGTATTTT
cdr3_aa: CASRGPGGTGGGKDTQYF

d_call: .
v_call: TRBV28
j_call: TRBJ1-3
clone_size: .
cdr3_nt: TGTGCCAGCAGAACCCCGGGACACATCTCTGGAAACACCATATATTTT
cdr3_aa: CASRTPGHISGNTIYF

d_call: .
v_call: TRBV7-8
j_call: TRBJ2-7
clone_size: .
cdr3_nt: TGTGCCAGCAGCTTAGGTTTTCAGGACAAGACCTACGAGCAGTACTTC
cdr3_aa: CASSLGFQDKTYEQYF

d_call: .
v_call: TRBV18
j_call: TRBJ1-1
clone_size: .
cdr3_nt: TGTGCCAGCTCACCACCTGCAGGCCCCATGAACACTGAAGCTTTCTTT
cdr3_aa: CASSPPAGPMNTEAFF

d_call: TRBD1
v_call: TRBV7-2
j_call: TRBJ1-2
clone_size: .
cdr3_nt: TGTGCCAGCGCGACAGGGGGCGCGACTAACTATGGCTACACCTTC
cdr3_aa: CASATGGATNYGYTF